A single sample gave rise to the 32 T cell receptor beta chains below, sequenced in a study of blood T cell repertoires in COVID-19 (dated by TCRdb to 2018 to 2021). Receptor amplification or capture employed the immunoSEQ multiplex PCR assay. The source is immuneACCESS, and TCRdb retained only in-frame sequences with V and J called. Part of the clones is not carried over; for the studies checked, unresolved V genes explain less than half of this, and the remainder is unexplained. The sample yields approximately 300,000 clones; around 90% were counted once. The top ten constitute 4% to 6% of the sample. Sequencing used PBMCs or T cells enriched from blood (not recorded which). These receptors all stem from a man in his 60s who had recovered from COVID-19.

This chain links TRBV6-5 with TRBJ1-5; 8 bases line up with TRBD1. The CDR3 has 12 residues. In germline, CDR1 is MNHEY, CDR2 SVGAGI. The CDR3 region has the DNA TGTGCGGGGCAGGGGGCAAGTCAGCCCCAGCATTTT. Residues: CAGQGASQPQHF.

The J gene is TRBJ2-1, the V gene TRBV5-8; 9 bases are shared with TRBD1. With V trimmed by 0 bases and J by 2 bases, 9 bases remained unmatched. This CDR3 comprises 18 residues. Germline assignment: CDR1 SGHTS and CDR2 YDEGEE. The CDR3 bases are TGTGCCAGCAGCTTGGCATTGCTCGGGGACAGGGCCTACAATGAGCAGTTCTTC. Protein sequence: CASSLALLGDRAYNEQFF.

On this clone: Other DNA sequences in the sample encode the same CDR3. The J gene is TRBJ2-1, the V gene TRBV24-1; TRBD2 might be the D (5 bases). The V end lost 1 base, the J end lost 5 bases, and 8 bases lay between the germline ends. This CDR3 has 14 amino acids. The germline CDR1 and CDR2 sequences are KGHDR and SFDVKD. This chain's CDR3 is CATSDLRGNNEQFF. The CDR3 nucleotides read TGTGCCACCAGTGATTTAAGAGGGAACAATGAGCAGTTCTTC.

This chain uses TRBV12-3 or TRBV12-4 with TRBJ1-5; D might be TRBD1 (6 bases). CDR3 length: 12 residues. V gave up 7 bases and J gave up 7 bases, with 11 bases separating them. For the CDR3, the DNA is TGTGCCAGCACCACAGGGTGGCAGCCCCAGCATTTT. This encodes CASTTGWQPQHF.

V usage is TRBV7-9 and J usage is TRBJ1-1; 8 positions match TRBD1. The CDR3 spans 15 residues. The V segment lost 5 bases and the J segment 2 bases; nucleotides outside the gene matches: 7. CDR1 SEHNR and CDR2 FQNEAQ come from the germline V gene (reference sequence). The CDR3 here is CASSGTDRVNTEAFF. As DNA, the CDR3 is TGTGCCAGCAGCGGAACGGACAGGGTTAACACTGAAGCTTTCTTT.

Only one count was recorded for this clone. The chain recombines TRBV6-5 with TRBJ2-1, with 7 bases aligning to TRBD2. The germline V gene encodes CDR1 MNHEY and CDR2 SVGAGI. The CDR3 length is 12 residues. V lost 6 bases, J lost 10 bases, and 6 bases stayed unmatched. This chain's CDR3 is CASRRYSGEQFF. CDR3 nucleotide sequence: TGTGCCAGCAGGCGATATAGCGGGGAGCAGTTCTTC.

This chain joins TRBV5-1 and TRBJ2-2; 11 bases line up with TRBD2. CDR3 length equals 15 residues. Trimming at V came to 4 bases and at J to 6 bases, leaving 5 bases not matched to a gene. Germline V gene lookup returns CDR1 SGHRS and CDR2 YFSETQ. This CDR3 is CASSMTSGIAGELFF. CDR3 DNA: TGCGCCAGCAGCATGACTAGCGGGATCGCCGGGGAGCTGTTTTTT.

This chain connects TRBV7-2 to TRBJ2-6; a weak D match, TRBD1 (8 bases). This CDR3 contains 16 residues. Germline V gene data show CDR1 as SGHTA and CDR2 as FQGNSA. V gave up 5 bases and J gave up 13 bases, with 24 bases separating them. The DNA for the CDR3 is TGTGCCAGCAGCCCCACAGGGGGGGGCCCAATGGGGGTCCTGACTTTC. It specifies CASSPTGGGPMGVLTF.

The rearrangement links TRBV7-3 to TRBJ1-6; D unresolved. The CDR3 consists of 13 residues. Deletions cut 5 bases from V and 8 bases from J, with 10 bases between. CDR1 SGHTA and CDR2 FQGTGA come from the germline V gene. The CDR3 DNA reads as TGTGCCAGCAGCACCCAGACTTATTCACCCCTCCACTTT. Translated: CASSTQTYSPLHF. Drawing the rest from reference TRBV7-3 and TRBJ1-6, the complete variable domain is GAGVSQTPSNKVTEKGKYVELRCDPISGHTALYWYRQSLGQGPEFLIYFQGTGAADDSGLPNDRFFAVRPEGSVSTLKIQRTERGDSAVYLCASSTQTYSPLHFGNGTRLTVT.

The chain combines TRBV24-1 with TRBJ1-2; 9 bases line up with TRBD1. V shed 4 bases, J shed 4 bases, and the junction held 9 bases outside the gene matches. This CDR3 has 16 amino acids. Germline lookup yields CDR1 KGHDR and CDR2 SFDVKD. The CDR3 DNA reads as TGTGCCACCAGTGACCCTGGGACAGGGACGCTCTATGGCTACACCTTC. It encodes CATSDPGTGTLYGYTF.

This chain connects TRBV7-3 to TRBJ2-5, with D possibly TRBD2 on 6 matching bases. Germline values: CDR1 SGHTA, CDR2 FQGTGA. The CDR3 spans 14 residues. Trimming took 3 bases from V and 5 from J, leaving 13 bases between them. For the CDR3, the DNA is TGTGCCAGCAGCTTGGCGGGCAGCGGGGAGACCCAGTACTTC. It translates to CASSLAGSGETQYF.

The chain combines TRBV30 with TRBJ1-1; no clear D. V was clipped by 5 bases and J by 0 bases, with 10 bases between them. The CDR3 totals 13 residues. The germline CDR1 and CDR2 sequences are GTSNPN and SVGIG (reference sequence). The CDR3 here is CAWAPQMNTEAFF. CDR3 nucleotide sequence: TGTGCCTGGGCGCCTCAGATGAACACTGAAGCTTTCTTT.

The V gene is TRBV10-3, the J gene TRBJ2-3, with D possibly matching TRBD2 (5 bases). CDR1 ENHRY and CDR2 SYGVKD come from the germline V gene. Trimming removed 5 bases from V and 3 bases from J, with 18 bases in between. There are 16 residues in the CDR3. The CDR3 here is CAISNRGRRITDTQYF. In DNA form, the CDR3 reads TGTGCCATCAGTAATCGGGGTCGGCGGATTACAGATACGCAGTATTTT.

This clone has only a few counts. This chain connects TRBV28 to TRBJ1-1; no definite D call. CDR1 is MDHEN and CDR2 is SYDVKM in the germline V gene. Trimming took 6 bases from V and 6 from J, leaving 14 bases between them. The CDR3 is 13 amino acids. In DNA form, the CDR3 reads TGTGCCAGCAGCTCCCCGTCGGGTCCTGAAGCTTTCTTT. This translates into CASSSPSGPEAFF.

The V gene is TRBV6-5, the J gene TRBJ1-1; 7 nucleotides agree with TRBD1. V lost 9 bases and J lost 7; bases outside the gene matches: 8. The CDR3 spans 12 residues. Germline-derived CDR1 and CDR2 are MNHEY and SVGAGI. The CDR3 sequence: CASKNRGNEAFF. The DNA of the CDR3 is TGTGCCAGTAAAAACAGGGGAAATGAAGCTTTCTTT.

This clone has a single count. This chain links TRBV3-1 (or the pseudogene TRBV3-2) with TRBJ2-1; TRBD1 matches 7 bases. The CDR3 totals 15 residues. Germline V gene lookup returns CDR1 LGHDT and CDR2 YNNKEL (reference sequence). Trimming at V came to 6 bases and at J to 5 bases, leaving 10 bases not matched to a gene. The CDR3 loop reads CASRDRALSNNEQFF. CDR3 coding DNA: TGTGCCAGCAGAGACAGGGCCTTATCTAACAATGAGCAGTTCTTC.

The chain links TRBV28 to TRBJ1-4; perhaps TRBD1 as D (5 bases). There are 14 residues in the CDR3. The V end was cut by 8 bases, the J end by 2 bases, with 12 bases between. Germline V gives CDR1 MDHEN, CDR2 SYDVKM. The CDR3 sequence: CASHPGPTNEKLFF. The CDR3 DNA sequence: TGTGCCAGCCACCCAGGGCCCACTAATGAAAAACTGTTTTTT.

V usage is TRBV7-2 and J usage is TRBJ2-7; 7 bases are a match to TRBD1. This CDR3 comprises 14 residues. Trimming at V came to 2 bases and at J to 0 bases, leaving 1 base not matched to a gene. Germline CDR1 and CDR2: SGHTA and FQGNSA. CDR3 region: CASSLSGGSYEQYF. The CDR3 nucleotides are TGTGCCAGCAGCTTATCAGGGGGCTCCTACGAGCAGTACTTC.

This chain connects TRBV18 to TRBJ2-1; tentative D call: TRBD1 (6 bases). Trimming left V 1 base short and J 6 bases short, with 10 bases between. Germline CDR1 KGHSH, CDR2 LQKENI. The CDR3 extends over 14 amino acids. The DNA of the CDR3 is TGTGCCAGCTCACCACAAGGGGGTCTCAATGAGCAGTTCTTC. It translates to CASSPQGGLNEQFF.

The V gene is TRBV7-2, the J gene TRBJ1-5; TRBD1 might be the D (5 bases). Germline V lookup: CDR1 SGHTA, CDR2 FQGNSA. The CDR3 spans 14 residues. The V end was cut by 4 bases, the J end by 4 bases, with 11 bases between. CDR3: CASSSQGANQPQHF. Here the CDR3 DNA reads TGTGCCAGCAGCTCCCAGGGCGCTAATCAGCCCCAGCATTTT. The complete variable domain, with remaining parts taken from reference TRBV7-2 and TRBJ1-5, reads GAGVSQSPSNKVTEKGKDVELRCDPISGHTALYWYRQSLGQGLEFLIYFQGNSAPDKSGLPSDRFSAERTGGSVSTLTIQRTQQEDSAVYLCASSSQGANQPQHFGDGTRLSIL.

V and J are TRBV7-3 and TRBJ2-1, with TRBD1 as a possible D gene (6 bases). V was cut by 5 bases and J by 0 bases, with 20 bases left in between. Germline CDR1 reads SGHTA; CDR2 reads FQGTGA. The CDR3 has 18 amino acids. Written as DNA, the CDR3 is TGTGCCAGCAGCCCCGGGGCCAGGGGTTTGAGCTCCTACAATGAGCAGTTCTTC. It is translated as CASSPGARGLSSYNEQFF.

The chain is built from TRBV18 and TRBJ2-5; 9 bases fit TRBD1. The germline CDR1 and CDR2 sequences are KGHSH and LQKENI. CDR3 length: 16 residues. Trimming at V came to 3 bases and at J to 2 bases, leaving 7 bases not matched to a gene. The CDR3 is CASSPNRGLRQETQYF. DNA for the CDR3: TGTGCCAGCTCACCCAACAGGGGGCTAAGGCAAGAGACCCAGTACTTC.

The chain has TRBV27 and TRBJ2-1, with 7 bases fitting TRBD1. Trimming at V came to 5 bases and at J to 5 bases, leaving 6 bases not matched to a gene. Germline CDR1 MNHEY, CDR2 SMNVEV (reference sequence). The CDR3 is 14 amino acids. The chain's CDR3 is CASSIGTANNEQFF. The CDR3, as DNA: TGTGCCAGCAGTATCGGGACAGCAAACAATGAGCAGTTCTTC.

This chain connects TRBV2 to TRBJ2-7; TRBD2 matches at 13 bases. The CDR3 runs to 13 residues. The J segment lost 6 bases and the V segment lost 10 bases, leaving 6 bases of the junction unmatched. Germline-derived CDR1 and CDR2 are SNHLY and FYNNEI. CDR3 sequence (DNA): TGTGCCAACGCGGGACTAGCGGGAATCGAGCAGTACTTC. Translation: CANAGLAGIEQYF.

This clone came up once. The CDR3 loop is CASSLTVGTGVNEQFF. In DNA, the CDR3 is TGCGCCAGCAGCCTGACCGTTGGGACAGGGGTCAATGAGCAGTTCTTC. This chain joins TRBV5-1 and TRBJ2-1; 10 nucleotides line up with TRBD1. The V gene's germline CDR1 is SGHRS and CDR2 YFSETQ. This CDR3 is built from 16 residues. V gave up 4 bases and J gave up 6 bases; unmatched junction bases: 10.

This chain uses TRBV5-6 with TRBJ2-7; 8 bases align to TRBD2. V shed 6 bases and J 3 bases; nucleotides not matched to a gene: 5. Germline V lookup: CDR1 SGHDT, CDR2 YYEEEE. The length of the CDR3 is 13 residues. The CDR3 DNA reads as TGTGCCAGCAATCAGCGGGAGAGCTACGAGCAGTACTTC. Amino acids: CASNQRESYEQYF.

The chain combines TRBV10-1 with TRBJ1-3; a possible D gene is TRBD1 (6 bases). The end of the DNA aligns better with TRBJ2-2, so the J call may be wrong. This CDR3 has 14 residues. Germline V gene lookup returns CDR1 WNHNN and CDR2 SYGVQD (reference sequence). In nucleotides, the CDR3 is TGCGCCAGCAGTTCGACAGGAAACACCGGGGAGCTGTTTTTT. Amino acid sequence: CASSSTGNTGELFF.

The chain's CDR3 is CASTSGLNFNEQFF. The CDR3 coding sequence is TGTGCCAGCACTAGCGGACTGAATTTCAATGAGCAGTTCTTC. The V and J genes are TRBV6-5 and TRBJ2-1; TRBD2 matches 7 bases. The CDR3 has 14 residues. J lost 6 bases, V lost 7 bases, and 9 bases had no gene match. Germline-derived CDR1 and CDR2 are MNHEY and SVGAGI.

V gene TRBV18 combines with J gene TRBJ1-1; TRBD1 matches at 9 bases. This CDR3 region has 16 residues. Per the germline V gene, CDR1 is KGHSH and CDR2 is LQKENI. The V and J ends lost 4 bases and 0 bases, in that order; junction bases with no gene match: 6. CDR3 in DNA: TGTGCCAGCTCACAAGACAGGGGGACCATGAACACTGAAGCTTTCTTT. This sequence encodes CASSQDRGTMNTEAFF.

J is TRBJ2-1 and V is TRBV28; 9 bases agree with TRBD2. CDR1 MDHEN and CDR2 SYDVKM come from the germline V gene. The CDR3 loop spans 17 amino acids. The trim removed 2 bases at V and 1 base at J, leaving 6 bases unmatched. The CDR3 protein is CASSLLREGRSYNEQFF. The CDR3 DNA sequence: TGTGCCAGCAGTTTACTGCGGGAGGGCAGGTCCTACAATGAGCAGTTCTTC.

V is TRBV7-8 and J is TRBJ2-1; 7 bases agree with TRBD2. The CDR3 contains 14 residues. V shed 3 bases, J shed 3 bases, and the junction held 2 bases outside the gene matches. CDR1 is SGHVS, CDR2 FQNEAQ, per germline. The CDR3 nucleotides read TGTGCCAGCAGCTTTCTAGCGGACTACAATGAGCAGTTCTTC. Protein sequence: CASSFLADYNEQFF.

A word on this clone: Compared with germline, one end of the junction differs, possibly owing to a read error. The genes are TRBV7-7 and TRBJ2-7; 10 positions match TRBD1. There are 16 residues in the CDR3. Germline assignment: CDR1 SSHAT and CDR2 FNYEAQ (reference sequence). In nucleotides, the CDR3 is TGTGCTAGCAGCTCACTGGGACAGGGGCGTACCTACGAGCAGTACTTC. Translated: CASSSLGQGRTYEQYF.